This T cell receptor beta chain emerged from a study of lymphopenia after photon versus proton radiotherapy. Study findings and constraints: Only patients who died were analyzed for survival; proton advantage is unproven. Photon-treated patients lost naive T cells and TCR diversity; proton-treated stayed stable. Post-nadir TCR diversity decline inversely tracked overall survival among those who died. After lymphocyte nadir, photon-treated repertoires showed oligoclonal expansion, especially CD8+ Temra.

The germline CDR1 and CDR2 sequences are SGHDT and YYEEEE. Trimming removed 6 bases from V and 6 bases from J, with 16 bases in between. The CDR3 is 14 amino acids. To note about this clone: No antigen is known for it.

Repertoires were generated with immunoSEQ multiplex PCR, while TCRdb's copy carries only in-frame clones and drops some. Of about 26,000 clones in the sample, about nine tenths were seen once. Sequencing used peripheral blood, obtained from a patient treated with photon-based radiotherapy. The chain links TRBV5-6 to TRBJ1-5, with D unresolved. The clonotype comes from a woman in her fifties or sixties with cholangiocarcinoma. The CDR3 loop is CASTRRAAGQPQHF. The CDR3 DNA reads TGTGCCAGCACCCGGCGTGCTGCGGGTCAGCCCCAGCATTTT.